This T cell receptor (beta chain) was sequenced during a study of shared clonotypes between healthy human individuals. Sequenced by immunoSEQ multiplex PCR; TCRdb stores in-frame clones only, minus some. The table includes around 1.1 million clones, around three quarters detected once. Trimming took off 4 bases at V and 6 bases at J, with 13 bases between the two ends. The CDR3 has 13 amino acids. CDR1 is SQVTM and CDR2 is ANQGSEA in the germline V gene. As concerns this clone: Its antigen remains unidentified.

There were only Caucasian adults among the donors, and all lived in Nashville, Tennessee. Study observations and caveats: Investigators collected only blood, and repertoires in tissues likely differ. Clonotype sharing across a few donors was observed for roughly 5% of naive CD4 clonotypes. Clonotype sharing among donors was expected to depend on sequencing depth.

The sequence came from a man aged 18 to 29 in good health. Some clones in this sample may be carry-over from other donors' samples. The sample consisted of memory CD4+ T cells from PBMCs. Specified subset: CD45RA-negative fraction. The chain employs TRBV29-1 and TRBJ1-5, with a possible D match to TRBD1 (6 bases). CDR3 sequence: CSVATGTGQPQHF. The CDR3 DNA sequence: TGCAGCGTTGCCACAGGGACGGGTCAGCCCCAGCATTTT.